This TCR beta chain derives from a study of memory CD4+ T cells and cytomegalovirus serostatus. Study information: Donors were healthy Belgian adults, about ten CMV seropositive and some 24 seronegative. Study-wide points: Of 150 to 200 reported CMV TCRbeta sequences, roughly 70 were found in memory CD4+ repertoires.

Single viable CD3+CD4+CD8-CD45RO+ cells were sorted as the memory CD4+ T cells. Donors' CMV status reflects serum IgG against pp150, pp28, p38, p52. About this clone itself: Its target is unknown.

Per the original data handling: Out-of-frame sequences were removed, leaving 2,000,000 or so distinct TCRbeta sequences. Assay used: immunoSEQ multiplex PCR; TCRdb lists only in-frame clones, some missing. That table furnishes V, J and clone size, whereas the DNA furnished D and trimming. Of some 44,000 clones listed, more than 60% are singletons. CDR3 length equals 18 residues. The V end was cut by 1 base, the J end by 1 base, with 14 bases between. The sequence was collected from an adult in good health and CMV-seronegative. Sequencing input: memory CD4+ T cells from blood. The V gene is TRBV23-1, the J gene TRBJ2-6; D gene unclear. TRBV23-1 is known as an ORF, though its function is uncertain. The CDR3 loop is CASSQLMWWRSGANVLTF. The CDR3 DNA sequence: TGCGCCAGCAGTCAATTGATGTGGTGGCGGTCTGGGGCCAACGTCCTGACTTTC.